Described below is a single T cell receptor beta chain sequence and its context. As yet, its antigen is unknown. Assay: immunoSEQ multiplex PCR; the TCRdb copy retains only in-frame clones and omits some. The data contain under 50,000 clones, about 94% of them seen just once; the ten biggest clones take up 6.5% to 9.5%. The data were taken from a study of cytomegalovirus exposure and HLA in healthy donors. General study findings and limits: There were some public TCRs occurring in many donors, but most TCR sequences were rare. In vitro data verified three CMV-associated chains as specific for CMV antigens. Reported results showed that the classifier diagnosed cytomegalovirus status with high specificity and sensitivity. According to the study, some 160 TCR beta chains were cytomegalovirus-associated.

V lost 5 bases, J lost 4 bases, and 12 bases lay in between. Germline CDR1 reads MDHEN; CDR2 reads SYDVKM. The CDR3 sequence is 14 residues long. The genes are TRBV28 and TRBJ2-1; D remains unclear. Sequenced: PBMCs. This receptor was taken from a woman between 18 and 30 years old in good health and CMV-seropositive. CDR3 loop: CASSAALLYNEQFF. The CDR3 DNA sequence: TGTGCCAGCAGTGCGGCTTTACTTTACAATGAGCAGTTCTTC.